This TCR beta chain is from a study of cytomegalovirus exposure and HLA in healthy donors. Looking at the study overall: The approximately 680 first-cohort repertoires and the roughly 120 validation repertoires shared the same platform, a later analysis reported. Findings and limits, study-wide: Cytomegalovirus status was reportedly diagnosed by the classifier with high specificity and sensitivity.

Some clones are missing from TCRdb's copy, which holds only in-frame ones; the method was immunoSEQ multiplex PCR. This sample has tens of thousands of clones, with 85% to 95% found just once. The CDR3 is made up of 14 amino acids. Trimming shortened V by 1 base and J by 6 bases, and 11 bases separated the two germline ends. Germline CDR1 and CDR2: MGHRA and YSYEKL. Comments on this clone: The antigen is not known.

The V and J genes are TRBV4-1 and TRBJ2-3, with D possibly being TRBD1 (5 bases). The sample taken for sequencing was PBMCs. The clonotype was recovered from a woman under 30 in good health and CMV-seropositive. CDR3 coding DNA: TGCGCCAGCAGCCAAGTCTCAGGGCCGGATACGCAGTATTTT. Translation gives CASSQVSGPDTQYF.